In this sample, the clone carrying this TCR beta chain turned up once. Some clones are missing from TCRdb's copy, which holds only in-frame ones; the method was immunoSEQ multiplex PCR. Seen here are more than 200,000 clones, less than 90% observed once, and the top ten hold 4.2%. The CDR3 is made up of 14 amino acids. Losses at the gene ends were 2 bases for V and 6 bases for J; bases not matched to a gene: 5. Germline CDR1 is LGHDT and CDR2 is YNNKEL (reference sequence). This specimen belongs to a study of blood T cell repertoires in COVID-19. The specimen was peripheral blood. This chain links TRBV3-1 (or the pseudogene TRBV3-2) with TRBJ2-3; the match to TRBD1 covers 7 bases. This clonotype was sampled from a man aged 60 to 75 with acute or convalescent COVID-19. CDR3 protein: CASSQRTQGDTQYF. The DNA for the CDR3 is TGTGCCAGCAGCCAAAGGACACAGGGGGATACGCAGTATTTT.